This is a list of T cell receptor beta chains from one sample in a study of human T cells and chemical hapten exposure. TCRdb ran MiXCR on the RACE reads and lists one entry per CDR3 protein. The sample has 200,000 to 300,000 distinct CDR3 sequences; approximately 8.4% are singletons. Sequencing used whole blood, obtained in connection with sensitization to the hapten diphenylcyclopropenone (DPC). These receptors originate from a woman between 40 and 55 years old with alopecia areata. Some clones in this sample may be carry-over from other donors' samples. CDR3s include the opening cysteine and the closing phenylalanine or tryptophan. D genes are given only for firm matches. Expanded clones are given a class, and other clones once, few, many or no size at all.

>-|few|TRBV20-1|TRBJ1-3
CSAMLDSGNTIYF
TGCAGTGCTATGTTAGACTCTGGAAACACCATATATTTT
>-|few|TRBV6-5|TRBJ2-5
CASSRGRWETQYF
TGTGCCAGTTCTCGGGGGCGCTGGGAGACCCAGTACTTC
>-|few|TRBV29-1|TRBJ1-1
CSVGTALRGTEAFF
TGCAGCGTTGGGACAGCACTACGGGGCACTGAAGCTTTCTTT
>-|few|TRBV20-1|TRBJ2-5
CSARGSSVQETQYF
TGCAGTGCTAGAGGGTCCTCGGTTCAAGAGACCCAGTACTTC
>-|-|TRBV5-1|TRBJ1-1
CASSLEQGRAFF
TGCGCCAGCAGCTTGGAACAGGGTAGGGCTTTCTTT
>-|few|TRBV6-1|TRBJ2-6
CASSERQPYSGANVLTF
TGTGCCAGCAGTGAACGACAGCCTTACTCTGGGGCCAACGTCCTGACTTTC
>-|few|TRBV7-9|TRBJ2-5
CASSLTGRVPTETQYF
TGTGCCAGCAGCCTTACGGGTCGGGTCCCCACAGAGACCCAGTACTTC
>-|many|TRBV7-2|TRBJ1-6
CASSLETTYNSPLHF
TGTGCCAGCAGCTTAGAAACCACCTATAATTCACCCCTCCACTTT
>-|many|TRBV7-2|TRBJ2-7
CASSFVDFSYEQYF
TGTGCCAGCAGCTTCGTGGACTTCTCCTACGAGCAGTACTTC
>-|many|TRBV4-2|TRBJ2-3
CASSQDASGPHTDTQYF
TGTGCCAGCAGCCAAGATGCATCAGGACCACACACAGATACGCAGTATTTT
>-|few|TRBV6-5|TRBJ2-7
CASSYQGASYEQYF
TGTGCCAGCAGTTACCAAGGGGCCTCCTACGAGCAGTACTTC
>-|few|TRBV29-1|TRBJ1-6
CSVEEGEGIPHF
TGCAGCGTTGAAGAGGGGGAGGGAATCCCCCACTTT
>-|many|TRBV20-1|TRBJ1-2
CSPTGGRNYTF
TGCAGTCCCACCGGGGGGCGAAACTACACCTTC
>-|-|TRBV6-5|TRBJ2-7
CASSFSAARDEQYF
TGTGCCAGCAGTTTCTCCGCCGCACGAGACGAGCAGTACTTC
>TRBD1|-|TRBV6-2/TRBV6-3|TRBJ2-1
CASSPGRDRVNNEQFF
TGTGCCAGCAGTCCCGGCCGGGACAGGGTCAACAATGAGCAGTTCTTC
>TRBD1|many|TRBV6-5|TRBJ1-1
CASLGQGVSQAFF
TGTGCCAGCCTCGGACAGGGAGTCTCCCAAGCTTTCTTT
>TRBD1|many|TRBV14|TRBJ1-5
CASSRRGTDQPQHF
TGTGCCAGCAGCCGACGGGGGACAGATCAGCCCCAGCATTTT